This T cell receptor beta chain was identified in a study of T cell repertoires in cytomegalovirus infection. Study results and limitations: Ex vivo, HLA-C-restricted CMV-specific TCR beta clonotypes prevailed over the rest of the response.

Comments on this clonotype: Its antigen is not known.

This CDR3 comprises 15 residues. Germline V gene lookup returns CDR1 SGHTA and CDR2 FQGNSA. V shed 6 bases, J shed 5 bases, and the junction held 5 bases outside the gene matches. MiXCR, run by TCRdb on the reads, gives a single entry per CDR3 protein. The sample shows some 390,000 distinct CDR3 sequences, 15% to 20% of them seen only once. The specimen sequenced was PBMCs. The rearrangement links TRBV7-2 to TRBJ2-5; 14 bases are shared with TRBD2. This receptor was taken from a human donor in good health (CMV status not recorded). Some clones in this sample may be carry-over from other donors' samples. CDR3 amino acids: CASRGLAGVGETQYF. CDR3 in DNA: TGTGCCAGCAGGGGACTAGCGGGAGTCGGGGAGACCCAGTACTTC.